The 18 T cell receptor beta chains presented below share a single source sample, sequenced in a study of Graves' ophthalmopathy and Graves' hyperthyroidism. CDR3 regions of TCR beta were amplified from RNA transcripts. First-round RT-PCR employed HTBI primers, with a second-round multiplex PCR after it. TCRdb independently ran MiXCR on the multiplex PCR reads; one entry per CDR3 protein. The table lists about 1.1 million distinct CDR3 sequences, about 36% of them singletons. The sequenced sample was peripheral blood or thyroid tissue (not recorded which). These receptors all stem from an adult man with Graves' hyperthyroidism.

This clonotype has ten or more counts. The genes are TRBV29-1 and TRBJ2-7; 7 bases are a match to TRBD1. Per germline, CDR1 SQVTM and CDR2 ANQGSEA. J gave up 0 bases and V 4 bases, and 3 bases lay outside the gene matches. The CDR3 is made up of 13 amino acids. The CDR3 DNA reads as TGCAGCGTTGTTGGGACAGACTCCTACGAGCAGTACTTC. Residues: CSVVGTDSYEQYF.

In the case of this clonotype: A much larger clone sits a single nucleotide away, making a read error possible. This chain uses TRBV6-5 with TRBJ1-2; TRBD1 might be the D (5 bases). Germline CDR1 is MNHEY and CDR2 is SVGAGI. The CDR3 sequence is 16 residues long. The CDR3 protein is CASRTAMEGLNYGHTF. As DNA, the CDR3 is TGTGCCAGCAGAACCGCCATGGAGGGGTTGAACTATGGCCACACCTTC.

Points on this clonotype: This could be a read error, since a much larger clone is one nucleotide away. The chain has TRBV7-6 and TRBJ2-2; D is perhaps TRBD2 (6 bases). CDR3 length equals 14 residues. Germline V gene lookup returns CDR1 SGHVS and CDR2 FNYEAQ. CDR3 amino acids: CASRRGTDTGGLFF. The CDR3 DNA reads TGTGCCAGTAGACGAGGGACGGATACCGGGGGGCTGTTTTTT.

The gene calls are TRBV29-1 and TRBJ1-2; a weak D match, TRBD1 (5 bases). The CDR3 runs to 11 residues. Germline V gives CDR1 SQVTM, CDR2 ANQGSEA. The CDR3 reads CSVTAGYGYTF. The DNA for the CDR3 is TGCAGTGTGACAGCCGGCTATGGCTACACCTTC.

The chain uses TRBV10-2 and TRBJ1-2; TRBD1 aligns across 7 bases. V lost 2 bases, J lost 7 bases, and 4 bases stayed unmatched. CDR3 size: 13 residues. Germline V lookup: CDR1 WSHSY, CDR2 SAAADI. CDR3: CASSERDRAGYTF. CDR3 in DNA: TGCGCCAGCAGTGAGAGAGACAGGGCTGGCTACACCTTC.

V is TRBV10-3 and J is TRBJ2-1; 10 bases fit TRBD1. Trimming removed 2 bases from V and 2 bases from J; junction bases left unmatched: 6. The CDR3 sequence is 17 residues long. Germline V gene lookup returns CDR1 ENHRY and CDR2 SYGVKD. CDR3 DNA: TGTGCCATCAGTGAGCCCCAAGGGACAGGGGCCTACAATGAGCAGTTCTTC. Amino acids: CAISEPQGTGAYNEQFF.

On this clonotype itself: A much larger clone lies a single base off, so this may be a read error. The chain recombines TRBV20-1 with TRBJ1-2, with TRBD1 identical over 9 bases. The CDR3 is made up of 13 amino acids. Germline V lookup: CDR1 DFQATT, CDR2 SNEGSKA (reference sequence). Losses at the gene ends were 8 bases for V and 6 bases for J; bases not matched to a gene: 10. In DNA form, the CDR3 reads TGCAGTACTCGGACAGGGGACCGGCATGGCTACACCTTC. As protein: CSTRTGDRHGYTF.

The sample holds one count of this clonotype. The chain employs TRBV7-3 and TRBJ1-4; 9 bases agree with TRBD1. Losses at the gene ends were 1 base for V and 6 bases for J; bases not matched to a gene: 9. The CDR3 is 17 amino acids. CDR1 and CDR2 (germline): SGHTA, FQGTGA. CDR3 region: CASSLKRTGQGYEKLFF. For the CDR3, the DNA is TGTGCCAGCAGCTTAAAGAGGACGGGACAGGGTTATGAAAAACTGTTTTTT.

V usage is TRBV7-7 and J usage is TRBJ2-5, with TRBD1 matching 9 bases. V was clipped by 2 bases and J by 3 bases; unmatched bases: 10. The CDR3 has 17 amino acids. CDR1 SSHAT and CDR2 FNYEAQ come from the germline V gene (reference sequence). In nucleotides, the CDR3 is TGTGCCAGCAGCTTAAGGGGGGACAGGGAAAAGAAAGAGACCCAGTACTTC. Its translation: CASSLRGDREKKETQYF. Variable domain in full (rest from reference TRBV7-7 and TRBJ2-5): GAGVSQSPRYKVTKRGQDVTLRCDPISSHATLYWYQQALGQGPEFLTYFNYEAQPDKSGLPSDRFSAERPEGSISTLTIQRTEQRDSAMYRCASSLRGDREKKETQYFGPGTRLLVL.

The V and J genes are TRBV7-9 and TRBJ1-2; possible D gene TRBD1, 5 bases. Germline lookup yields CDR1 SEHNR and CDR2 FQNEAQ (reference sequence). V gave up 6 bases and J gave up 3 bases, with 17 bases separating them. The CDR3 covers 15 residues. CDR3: CASRTAGTSYYGYTF. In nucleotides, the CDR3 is TGTGCCAGCAGGACTGCCGGGACCTCCTACTATGGCTACACCTTC.

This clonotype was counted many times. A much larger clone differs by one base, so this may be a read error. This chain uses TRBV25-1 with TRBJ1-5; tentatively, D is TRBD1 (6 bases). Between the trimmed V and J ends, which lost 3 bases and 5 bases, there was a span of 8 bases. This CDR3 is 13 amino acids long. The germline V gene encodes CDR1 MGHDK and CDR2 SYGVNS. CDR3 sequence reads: CASSEDSYQPQHF. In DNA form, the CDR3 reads TGTGCCAGCAGTGAGGACAGCTATCAGCCCCAGCATTTT.

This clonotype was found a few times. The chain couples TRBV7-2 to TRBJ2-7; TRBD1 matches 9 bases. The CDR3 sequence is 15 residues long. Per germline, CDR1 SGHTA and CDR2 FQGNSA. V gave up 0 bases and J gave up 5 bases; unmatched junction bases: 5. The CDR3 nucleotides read TGTGCCAGCAGCTTAGCTCGGACAGGGGAGGACGAGCAGTACTTC. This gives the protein CASSLARTGEDEQYF.

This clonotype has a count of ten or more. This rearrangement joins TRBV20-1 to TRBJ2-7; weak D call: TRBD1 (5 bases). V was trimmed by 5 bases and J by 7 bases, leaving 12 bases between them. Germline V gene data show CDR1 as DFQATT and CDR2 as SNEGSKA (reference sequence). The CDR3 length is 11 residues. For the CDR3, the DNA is TGCAGTGCTGAAATAGGGGTTGAGCAGTACTTC. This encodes CSAEIGVEQYF.

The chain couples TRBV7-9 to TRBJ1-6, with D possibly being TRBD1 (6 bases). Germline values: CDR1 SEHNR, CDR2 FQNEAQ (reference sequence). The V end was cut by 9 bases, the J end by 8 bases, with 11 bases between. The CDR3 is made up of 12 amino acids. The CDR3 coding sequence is TGTGCCAGTGACAGGACTGATTCACCCCTCCACTTT. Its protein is CASDRTDSPLHF.

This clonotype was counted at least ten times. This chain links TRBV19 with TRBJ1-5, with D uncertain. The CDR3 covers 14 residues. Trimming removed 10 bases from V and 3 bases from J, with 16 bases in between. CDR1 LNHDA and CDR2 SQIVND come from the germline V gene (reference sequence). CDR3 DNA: TGTGCCACCAAAATGAAGGAGTTCAATCAGCCCCAGCATTTT. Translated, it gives CATKMKEFNQPQHF.

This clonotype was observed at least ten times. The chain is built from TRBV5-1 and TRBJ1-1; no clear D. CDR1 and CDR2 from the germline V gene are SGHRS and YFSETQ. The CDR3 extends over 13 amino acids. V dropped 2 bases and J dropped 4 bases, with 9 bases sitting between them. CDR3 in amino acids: CASSFNSVTEAFF. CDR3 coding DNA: TGCGCCAGCAGCTTTAACAGTGTCACTGAAGCTTTCTTT.

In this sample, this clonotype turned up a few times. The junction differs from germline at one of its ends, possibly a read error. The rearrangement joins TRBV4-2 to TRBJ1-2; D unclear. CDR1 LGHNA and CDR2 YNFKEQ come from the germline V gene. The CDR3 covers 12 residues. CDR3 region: CASSEDYYGYTF. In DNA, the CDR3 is TGTGCCAGCAGCGAAGACTACTATGGCTACACCTTC.

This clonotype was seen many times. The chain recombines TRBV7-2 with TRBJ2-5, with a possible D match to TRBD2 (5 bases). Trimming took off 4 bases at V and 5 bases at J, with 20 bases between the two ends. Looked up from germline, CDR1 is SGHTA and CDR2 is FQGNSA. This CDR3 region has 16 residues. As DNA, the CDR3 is TGTGCCAGCAGCTCCCTTCGGCTTTCGGGGATGGAGACCCAGTACTTC. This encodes CASSSLRLSGMETQYF. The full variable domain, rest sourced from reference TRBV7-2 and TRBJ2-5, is GAGVSQSPSNKVTEKGKDVELRCDPISGHTALYWYRQSLGQGLEFLIYFQGNSAPDKSGLPSDRFSAERTGGSVSTLTIQRTQQEDSAVYLCASSSLRLSGMETQYFGPGTRLLVL.